The T cell receptor beta chain under discussion was sequenced for a study of OX40 agonist ivuxolimab in advanced cancers. Study-level background: At doses from 0.01 to 10 mg/kg, patients were given intravenous ivuxolimab every 2 weeks.

As concerns this clone: What it binds is not known.

The method was immunoSEQ multiplex PCR; TCRdb's version includes in-frame clones alone and lacks a portion of them. The sample gives fewer than 100,000 clones, around nine tenths of which show up once; 0.4% to 0.65% is in the top ten. CDR1 is LNHDA, CDR2 SQIVND, per germline (reference sequence). CDR3 length: 16 amino acids. After removal of 0 bases from V and 5 bases from J, the junction contained 8 bases not matched to a gene. Study-wide results and limits: Relative to CD4+, CD8+ T cells held more expanded clones on average. The investigators did not determine what antigen specificity the expanded peripheral T cells had.

The receptor was isolated from an adult with an advanced solid tumor such as melanoma, head and neck, liver or kidney cancer. Sequencing was performed on CD4+ or CD8+ T cells sorted from blood, taken in a trial of the OX40 agonist ivuxolimab. V gene TRBV19 combines with J gene TRBJ2-5; 8 bases line up with TRBD2. CDR3 protein: CASSIEGTSVSETQYF. In nucleotides, the CDR3 is TGTGCCAGTAGTATAGAGGGGACTAGTGTTAGCGAGACCCAGTACTTC.